The sequence of this T cell receptor (beta chain) was determined in a study of control samples from healthy donors and cancer patients. Using immunoSEQ multiplex PCR, the repertoire was profiled, and TCRdb retains in-frame clones only, with some absent. The data hold more than 85,000 clones, with around nine tenths observed a single time. Germline CDR1 reads MGHRA; CDR2 reads YSYEKL. The CDR3 extends over 18 amino acids. Unmatched junction bases numbered 12, after V lost 4 bases and J lost 1 base. The TCR comes from a woman aged 50 to 60 in good health. Sample: blood. V and J are TRBV4-1 and TRBJ1-2; 10 bases agree with TRBD1. CDR3 in amino acids: CASSRARDRGIGNYGYTF. DNA for the CDR3: TGCGCCAGCAGCCGAGCCCGGGACAGGGGTATTGGTAACTATGGCTACACCTTC.